This passage covers 16 T cell receptor beta chains from one sample sequenced in a study of T cells after yellow fever vaccination (dated by TCRdb to the late 2010s). Interpreted using the paper, the treatment or condition label stands for: live attenuated yellow fever vaccine strain. Library preparation was by 5' RACE. Sequencing instrument: Illumina NovaSeq 6000. The public reads were reanalyzed by TCRdb: fastp trimming at Q25, MiXCR alignment, in-frame beta chains only. Under each unique CDR3 protein, matching rows form one entry showing the most common genes and DNA. For this sample there are some 320,000 distinct CDR3 sequences; 9.5% to 12% appear just once. Approximately 3% of the sample is taken by the ten largest. This sample comprised CD4+ T cells sorted from PBMCs, obtained 45 days after the yellow fever booster vaccination. The origin of the receptors is a man younger than 30 who received the YFV17D yellow fever vaccine.

The chain combines TRBV5-6 with TRBJ2-7; the D is unclear. Trimming removed 1 base from V and 4 bases from J, with 15 bases in between. This CDR3 is built from 15 residues. Germline-derived CDR1 and CDR2 are SGHDT and YYEEEE. The CDR3 loop reads CASSLKLSGSYEQYV. The DNA of the CDR3 is TGTGCCAGCAGCTTGAAACTCTCGGGCTCATACGAGCAGTACGTC.

This clonotype has a single count. This rearrangement joins TRBV12-3 or TRBV12-4 to TRBJ1-1; a weak D match, TRBD1 (5 bases). Trimming shortened V by 6 bases and J by 1 base, and 12 bases separated the two germline ends. This CDR3 is built from 14 residues. The CDR3 is CASRKGYRNTEAFF. CDR3 DNA sequence: TGTGCCAGCAGAAAGGGGTATAGGAACACTGAAGCTTTCTTT.

The chain links TRBV18 to TRBJ2-5; D remains ambiguous. Germline V gene data show CDR1 as KGHSH and CDR2 as LQKENI. V was cut by 4 bases and J by 7 bases, with 19 bases left in between. The CDR3 extends over 15 amino acids. CDR3: CASSLTVSSEVTQYF. The DNA of the CDR3 is TGTGCCAGCTCACTCACAGTTAGTTCCGAAGTGACCCAGTACTTC. The full variable domain, completed using reference TRBV18 and TRBJ2-5, is NAGVMQNPRHLVRRRGQEARLRCSPMKGHSHVYWYRQLPEEGLKFMVYLQKENIIDESGMPKERFSAEFPKEGPSILRIQQVVRGDSAAYFCASSLTVSSEVTQYFGPGTRLLVL.

This clonotype was detected only a few times. The chain couples TRBV14 to TRBJ2-3; D is ambiguous. This CDR3 has 14 residues. Trimming took 1 base from V and 2 from J, leaving 7 bases between them. The germline V gene has CDR1 SGHDN and CDR2 FVKESK. CDR3 coding DNA: TGTGCCAGCAGCCAAGTTTGGCCCACAGATACGCAGTATTTT. Translated, it gives CASSQVWPTDTQYF.

The chain uses TRBV28 and TRBJ2-7, with 8 positions matching TRBD2. CDR1 is MDHEN, CDR2 SYDVKM, per germline. The CDR3 has 11 residues. The J segment lost 7 bases and the V segment lost 8 bases, leaving 4 bases of the junction unmatched. In nucleotides, the CDR3 is TGTGCCAGCGGTGGCGGGGGGGAGCAGTACGTC. Translated: CASGGGGEQYV.

This clonotype appeared a few times. The chain uses TRBV21-1 and TRBJ2-3; the DNA was not compared with TRBD2, the D call given in the table. TRBV21-1 is listed as a pseudogene. The CDR3 consists of 16 residues. The CDR3 spells CASREASGGAPDTQYF. The CDR3 DNA follows: TGTGCCAGCAGAGAAGCTAGCGGGGGGGCCCCAGATACGCAGTATTTT.

J is TRBJ1-2 and V is TRBV14, with D uncertain. Per the germline V gene, CDR1 is SGHDN and CDR2 is FVKESK. Trimming shortened V by 0 bases and J by 7 bases, and 9 bases separated the two germline ends. The CDR3 is 13 residues long. CDR3 in DNA: TGTGCCAGCAGCCAAGAGAGGAGGGTTGGCTACACCTTC. It translates to CASSQERRVGYTF.

The sample holds many counts of this clonotype. The chain links TRBV12-3 or TRBV12-4 to TRBJ2-3; D is possibly TRBD2 (6 bases). The length of the CDR3 is 15 residues. The V end lost 2 bases, the J end lost 4 bases, and 13 bases lay between the germline ends. The CDR3 here is CASSLREEQADTQYF. In nucleotides, the CDR3 is TGTGCCAGCAGTTTAAGGGAGGAACAGGCAGATACGCAGTATTTT.

This clonotype was counted a few times. The chain employs TRBV5-1 and TRBJ2-1; D possibly uses TRBD1 or TRBD2 (5 bases each). CDR1 is SGHRS, CDR2 YFSETQ, per germline. Trimming shortened V by 4 bases and J by 6 bases, and 14 bases separated the two germline ends. The CDR3 is 14 amino acids. CDR3 nucleotide sequence: TGCGCCAGCAGCCTGGGGGTCTGGCTCAATGAGCAGTTCTTC. This gives the protein CASSLGVWLNEQFF.

The table lists this clonotype with a few counts. This chain links TRBV7-9 with TRBJ2-2; D ambiguous. The V gene lost 1 base and the J gene lost 6 bases, with 15 bases spanning the gap. CDR1 is SEHNR and CDR2 is FQNEAQ in the germline V gene (reference sequence). CDR3 size: 16 residues. CDR3 DNA: TGTGCCAGCAGCTTAGTCGGAAGGGTTTCGGCCGGGGAGCTGTTTTTT. It is translated as CASSLVGRVSAGELFF.

This clonotype has just a few counts. The chain has TRBV20-1 and TRBJ1-2, with a possible D match to TRBD1 (6 bases). V lost 0 bases and J lost 7, with 21 bases in between. Germline CDR1 is DFQATT and CDR2 is SNEGSKA (reference sequence). This CDR3 is built from 16 residues. In DNA form, the CDR3 reads TGCAGTGCTAGAGATCCGACCAGGGGCACCCGTGTTGGCTACACCTTC. Its protein product is CSARDPTRGTRVGYTF.

The chain joins TRBV20-1 to TRBJ1-3; no firm D call. The V end was cut by 1 base, the J end by 2 bases, with 3 bases between. Germline V gene sequence: CDR1 DFQATT, CDR2 SNEGSKA (reference sequence). The CDR3 extends over 12 amino acids. The CDR3 nucleotides are TGCAGTGCTAGAGGACCTGGAAACACCATATATTTT. The encoded protein is CSARGPGNTIYF.

This clonotype was counted many times. The V gene is TRBV25-1, the J gene TRBJ2-3, with TRBD1 matching over 7 bases. This CDR3 is built from 15 residues. Looked up from germline, CDR1 is MGHDK and CDR2 is SYGVNS. After removal of 3 bases from V and 1 base from J, the junction contained 4 bases not matched to a gene. The CDR3 region is CASSEEGGGTDTQYF. In DNA, the CDR3 is TGTGCCAGCAGTGAGGAAGGGGGCGGCACAGATACGCAGTATTTT.

The table lists this clonotype with a few counts. The J gene is TRBJ1-6, the V gene TRBV11-2; D gene uncertain. CDR3 length: 15 amino acids. V gave up 4 bases and J gave up 7 bases, with 14 bases separating them. Germline CDR1 reads SGHAT; CDR2 reads FQNNGV. The CDR3 nucleotides are TGTGCCAGCAGCTACTCAGCCCTAGCGAATTCACCCCTCCACTTT. This codes for CASSYSALANSPLHF. Using reference TRBV11-2 and TRBJ1-6 for the parts outside the CDR3, the full variable domain is EAGVAQSPRYKIIEKRQSVAFWCNPISGHATLYWYQQILGQGPKLLIQFQNNGVVDDSQLPKDRFSAERLKGVDSTLKIQPAKLEDSAVYLCASSYSALANSPLHFGNGTRLTVT.

CDR3 DNA: TGTGCCAGCAGCGTAGGGTCGGCCTCGCCGGGGGAGCAGTACTTC. This encodes CASSVGSASPGEQYF. The chain carries TRBV9 and TRBJ2-7, with D possibly being TRBD2 (5 bases). V dropped 0 bases and J dropped 7 bases, with 17 bases sitting between them. This CDR3 has 15 residues. Germline V gene data show CDR1 as SGDLS and CDR2 as YYNGEE.

There are a few counts of this clonotype. The rearrangement uses TRBV2 and TRBJ2-7, with TRBD1 matching over 7 bases. V was pared by 1 base and J by 4 bases, with 1 base of the junction left unmatched. Germline CDR1 SNHLY, CDR2 FYNNEI. The CDR3 is 13 residues long. CDR3 region: CASSEGDSYEQYF. The CDR3 DNA sequence: TGTGCCAGCAGTGAAGGGGACAGTTACGAGCAGTACTTC.